The clone carrying this TCR beta chain was counted at least ten times. Its target is not known. Amplification of the TCR beta CDR3 regions used RNA transcripts (as template). The library came from an HTBI-primed first-round RT-PCR and a second-round multiplex PCR. TCRdb reprocessed the multiplex PCR reads with MiXCR, giving one entry per CDR3 protein. Of approximately 210,000 distinct CDR3 sequences listed, 25% to 30% are singletons. V lost 2 bases and J 11 bases, leaving 12 bases between the germline ends. Germline V gene data show CDR1 as MNHEY and CDR2 as SVGEGT. This CDR3 has 12 residues. These data are taken from a study of Graves' ophthalmopathy and Graves' hyperthyroidism. Pregnancy or lactation, uncontrolled infections and other autoimmune diseases were grounds for excluding patients. Findings and limits, study-wide: Blood also held most thyroid clonotypes expanded above 0.001 frequency. With 70.59% sensitivity and approximately 72% specificity, the model predicted ophthalmopathy progression. Separation of ophthalmopathy from stable hyperthyroidism was achieved by a 13-signature model, at around 90% sensitivity and 81.08% specificity.

The receptor's source is a man in his fifties with Graves' ophthalmopathy. Sequenced input: peripheral blood. This chain uses TRBV6-2 or TRBV6-3 with TRBJ1-1; D is possibly TRBD1 (6 bases). In DNA, the CDR3 is TGTGCCAGCAGTTACGTAGGGGGAGACGCTTTCTTT. It is translated as CASSYVGGDAFF.